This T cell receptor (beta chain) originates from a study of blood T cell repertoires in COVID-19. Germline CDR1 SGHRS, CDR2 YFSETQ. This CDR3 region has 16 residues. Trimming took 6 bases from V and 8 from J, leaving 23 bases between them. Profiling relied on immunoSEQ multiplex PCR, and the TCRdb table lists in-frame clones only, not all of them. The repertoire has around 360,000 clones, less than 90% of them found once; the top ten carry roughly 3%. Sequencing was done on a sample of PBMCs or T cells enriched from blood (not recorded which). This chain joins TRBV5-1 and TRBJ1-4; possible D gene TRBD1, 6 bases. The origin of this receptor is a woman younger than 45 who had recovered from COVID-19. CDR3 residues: CASNLGFGAGAEKLFF. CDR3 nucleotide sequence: TGCGCCAGCAATTTAGGTTTCGGGGCAGGGGCGGAAAAACTGTTTTTT.